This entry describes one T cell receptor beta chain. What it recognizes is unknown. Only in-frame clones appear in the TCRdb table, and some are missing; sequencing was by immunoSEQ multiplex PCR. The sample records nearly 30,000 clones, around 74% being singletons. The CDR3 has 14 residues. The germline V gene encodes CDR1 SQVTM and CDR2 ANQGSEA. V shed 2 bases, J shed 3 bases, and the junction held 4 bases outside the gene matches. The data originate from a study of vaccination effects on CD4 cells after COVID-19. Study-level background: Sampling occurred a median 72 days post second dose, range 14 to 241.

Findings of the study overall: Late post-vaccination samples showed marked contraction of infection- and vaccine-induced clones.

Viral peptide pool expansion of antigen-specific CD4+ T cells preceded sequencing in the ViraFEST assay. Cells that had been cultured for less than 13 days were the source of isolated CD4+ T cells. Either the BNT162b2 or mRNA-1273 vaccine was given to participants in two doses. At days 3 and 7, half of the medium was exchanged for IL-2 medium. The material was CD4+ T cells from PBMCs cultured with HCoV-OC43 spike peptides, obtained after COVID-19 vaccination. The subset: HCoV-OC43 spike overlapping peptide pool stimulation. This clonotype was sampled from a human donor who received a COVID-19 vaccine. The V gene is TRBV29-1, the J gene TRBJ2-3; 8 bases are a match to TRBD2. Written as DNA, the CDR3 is TGCAGCGTTGAACGGGGGGGCCTTACAGATACGCAGTATTTT. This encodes CSVERGGLTDTQYF.